The following is a T cell receptor beta chain sequence with its context. Its antigen remains unidentified. The record originates from a study of a mutant IDH1 vaccine in newly diagnosed glioma. The assay was immunoSEQ multiplex PCR, and TCRdb's table has in-frame clones only and misses some. This table has tens of thousands of clones, 84% appearing once. Time point denoted: week 35, safety follow-up. Alongside topical imiquimod, each dose of vaccine comprised 300 ug of mutant IDH1 20-mer peptide. The TCR comes from a woman aged 18-30 years with glioma. Sequencing was performed on PBMCs, taken from a glioma patient whose treatment included an IDH1 peptide vaccine.

The CDR3 is CASSFSRQETQYF. The CDR3 DNA follows: TGCGCCAGCAGCTTCTCCAGACAAGAGACCCAGTACTTC. This rearrangement joins TRBV5-1 to TRBJ2-5; the D is unclear. V was shortened by 2 bases and J by 2 bases, with 7 bases between the two germline ends. Germline loops: CDR1 SGHRS, CDR2 YFSETQ. The CDR3 loop spans 13 amino acids.